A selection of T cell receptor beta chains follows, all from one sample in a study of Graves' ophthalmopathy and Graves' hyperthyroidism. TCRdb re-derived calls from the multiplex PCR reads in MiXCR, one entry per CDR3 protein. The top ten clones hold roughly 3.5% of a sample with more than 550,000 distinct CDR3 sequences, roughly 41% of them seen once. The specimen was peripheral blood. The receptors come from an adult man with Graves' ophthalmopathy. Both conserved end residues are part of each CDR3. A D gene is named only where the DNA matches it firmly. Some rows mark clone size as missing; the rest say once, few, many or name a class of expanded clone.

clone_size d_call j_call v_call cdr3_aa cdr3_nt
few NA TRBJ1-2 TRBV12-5 CASGPKGGAYGYTF TGTGCTAGTGGGCCAAAGGGGGGAGCTTATGGCTACACCTTC
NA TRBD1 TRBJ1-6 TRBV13 CASSLDRGAHNSPLHF TGTGCCAGCAGCTTAGACAGGGGCGCCCATAATTCACCCCTCCACTTT
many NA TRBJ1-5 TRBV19 CASTQGPQPQHF TGTGCCAGTACCCAGGGCCCTCAGCCCCAGCATTTT
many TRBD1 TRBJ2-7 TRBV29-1 CSAGTGVHEQYF TGCAGCGCCGGGACAGGGGTTCACGAGCAGTACTTC
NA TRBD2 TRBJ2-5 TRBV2 CASSLWGSGDQETQYF TGTGCCAGCAGTTTATGGGGTAGCGGGGATCAAGAGACCCAGTACTTC
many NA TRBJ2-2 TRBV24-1 CATSERTITGELFF TGTGCCACCAGTGAACGGACTATCACCGGGGAGCTGTTTTTT
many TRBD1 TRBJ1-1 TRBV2 CASTGGVWSEAFF TGTGCCAGCACAGGGGGCGTGTGGTCTGAAGCTTTCTTT
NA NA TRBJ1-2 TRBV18 CASSSTGTNGYTF TGTGCCAGCTCATCTACAGGGACTAATGGCTACACCTTC
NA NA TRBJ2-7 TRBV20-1 CSARDLGQGSPPHEQYF TGCAGTGCTAGAGATCTCGGGCAGGGCTCCCCTCCTCACGAGCAGTACTTC
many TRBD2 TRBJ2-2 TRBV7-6 CASSLTSRYTGELFF TGTGCCAGCAGCTTGACTAGCAGATACACCGGGGAGCTGTTTTTT
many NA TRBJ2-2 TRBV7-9 CASILDAGAGELFF TGTGCCAGCATCCTGGACGCGGGTGCCGGGGAGCTGTTTTTT
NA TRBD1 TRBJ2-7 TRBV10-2 CASSESGQGAREQYF TGCGCCAGCAGTGAGTCGGGACAGGGGGCCCGGGAGCAGTACTTC
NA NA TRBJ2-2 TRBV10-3 CAGSGYRNTGELFF TGTGCCGGCAGTGGGTACAGGAACACCGGGGAGCTGTTTTTT
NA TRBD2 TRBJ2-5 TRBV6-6 CASSYLAGGRDQETQYF TGTGCCAGCAGTTACCTAGCGGGGGGTCGAGACCAAGAGACCCAGTACTTC
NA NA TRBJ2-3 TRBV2 CASSERGGADTRYF TGTGCCAGCAGTGAGAGGGGGGGGGCAGATACGCGGTATTTT
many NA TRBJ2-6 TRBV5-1 CASSQADSGANVLTF TGCGCCAGCAGCCAGGCAGACTCTGGGGCCAACGTCCTGACTTTC
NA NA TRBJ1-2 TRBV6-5 CASSYFGRGDYGYTF TGTGCCAGCAGTTACTTCGGACGGGGGGACTATGGCTACACCTTC
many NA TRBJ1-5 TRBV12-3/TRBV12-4 CASSPRLEGYSNQPQHF TGTGCCAGCAGTCCCCGTTTGGAGGGTTATAGCAATCAGCCCCAGCATTTT
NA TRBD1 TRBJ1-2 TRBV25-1 CASTVAGQGSTNYGYTF TGTGCCAGCACGGTCGCGGGACAGGGCTCGACTAACTATGGCTACACCTTC
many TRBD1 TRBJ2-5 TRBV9 CASSVRDRDQETQYF TGTGCCAGCAGCGTCCGGGACAGGGACCAAGAGACCCAGTACTTC
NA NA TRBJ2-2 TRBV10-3 CAISEAQRSEELFF TGTGCCATCAGTGAGGCGCAGCGCTCCGAGGAGCTGTTTTTT
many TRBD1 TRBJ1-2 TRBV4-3 CASSQGQGARDYTF TGCGCCAGCAGCCAAGGACAGGGGGCACGGGACTACACCTTC
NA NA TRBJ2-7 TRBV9 CASSGTWEAAYEQYF TGTGCCAGCAGTGGAACATGGGAGGCGGCGTACGAGCAGTACTTC
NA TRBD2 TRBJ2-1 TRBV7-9 CASSLNLAGTWWNEQFF TGTGCCAGCAGCTTGAATCTAGCGGGGACCTGGTGGAATGAGCAGTTCTTC
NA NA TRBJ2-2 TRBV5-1 CASKEQGGGELFF TGCGCCAGCAAGGAACAGGGTGGCGGGGAGCTGTTTTTT